Reported below is one T cell receptor (beta chain). These data are taken from a study of control samples from healthy donors and cancer patients. Here immunoSEQ multiplex PCR was the method, and the copy in TCRdb shows in-frame clones only, minus some. The sample includes 75,000 to 90,000 clones, around 90% of them seen just once. The CDR3 runs 15 residues. V shed 0 bases and J shed 2 bases, with 9 bases lying between them. The germline V gene has CDR1 SGDLS and CDR2 YYNGEE. What was sequenced was PBMCs. V and J are TRBV9 and TRBJ2-1; no clear D gene. This clonotype originated in a woman aged 45-59 years with colorectal cancer. CDR3 amino acids: CASSVEDSTYNEQFF. CDR3 in DNA: TGTGCCAGCAGCGTAGAAGATAGCACCTACAATGAGCAGTTCTTC.